The 5 T cell receptor beta chains below all came from one sample that was sequenced in a study of CD8 T cells in ankylosing spondylitis. MiXCR, applied by TCRdb to the 5' RACE reads, yields one record per CDR3 protein. This table has around 150,000 distinct CDR3 sequences, 11% appearing once. Sequenced material: blood, either unsorted or a sorted T cell fraction (not recorded which). Receptors originate from a male donor with ankylosing spondylitis or in good health (not recorded which).

The gene calls are TRBV7-9 and TRBJ1-1; D is perhaps TRBD1 (6 bases). Deletions cut 1 base from V and 4 bases from J, with 13 bases between. Germline assignment: CDR1 SEHNR and CDR2 FQNEAQ (reference sequence). The CDR3 consists of 15 residues. The CDR3 here is CASSLGVLGATEAFF. The CDR3 DNA reads as TGTGCCAGCAGCTTAGGCGTTTTGGGGGCCACTGAAGCTTTCTTT.

This clonotype turned up a few times. V and J are TRBV29-1 and TRBJ2-2; 8 positions match TRBD2. The germline gives CDR1 SQVTM, CDR2 ANQGSEA. V was pared by 1 base and J by 4 bases, with 5 bases of the junction left unmatched. This CDR3 has 15 amino acids. The CDR3 loop is CSVEAAGRGTGELFF. CDR3 sequence (DNA): TGCAGCGTTGAAGCGGCCGGGAGGGGCACCGGGGAGCTGTTTTTT.

This clonotype was seen repeatedly, ten times or more. This chain links TRBV5-1 with TRBJ2-4; 9 bases are a match to TRBD1. Germline CDR1 is SGHRS and CDR2 is YFSETQ. This CDR3 has 16 residues. V lost 5 bases, J lost 0 bases, and 6 bases stayed unmatched. The CDR3 spells CASSEQGALAKNIQYF. The CDR3 region has the DNA TGCGCCAGCAGTGAACAGGGGGCGCTAGCCAAAAACATTCAGTACTTC.

This clonotype came up a few times. This chain connects TRBV24-1 to TRBJ2-3; 9 positions match TRBD2. From germline, CDR1 is KGHDR and CDR2 SFDVKD. This CDR3 is 15 amino acids long. The junction had 7 bases not matched to a gene; V was cut back by 4 bases and J by 6 bases. CDR3 residues: CATSDPGTSKDTQYF. The CDR3 region has the DNA TGTGCCACCAGTGACCCTGGGACTAGCAAGGATACGCAGTATTTT.

This clonotype was counted a single time. The junction departs from the called germline gene at one end, perhaps through a read error. The chain joins TRBV6-2 or TRBV6-3 to TRBJ2-1; 8 nucleotides agree with TRBD2. The CDR3 is 17 residues long. Germline lookup yields CDR1 MNHEY and CDR2 SVGEGT. CDR3 in DNA: TGTACCAGCAGTTACTCAGGCGGGGGGTCCCCCTACAATGAGCAGTTCTTC. Translation gives CTSSYSGGGSPYNEQFF.